Presented here are 29 T cell receptor beta chains from one specimen sequenced in a study of T cells after yellow fever vaccination. TCRdb processed the 5' RACE reads anew with MiXCR; each CDR3 protein has one entry. The sample has about 69,000 distinct CDR3 sequences, 4.5% to 7.5% seen once. Sample: CD4+ T cells sorted from PBMCs, taken around 14 days after the first yellow fever vaccination. The receptors originated from a man in his late teens or twenties who received the YFV17D yellow fever vaccine.

About this clonotype: One base away lies a much larger clone, so this may be a sequencing read error. The V gene is TRBV2, the J gene TRBJ1-6; 9 nucleotides line up with TRBD1. Germline V gives CDR1 SNHLY, CDR2 FYNNEI. There are 14 residues in the CDR3. The J segment lost 11 bases and the V segment lost 10 bases, leaving 12 bases of the junction unmatched. In DNA form, the CDR3 reads TGTGCCAACCGGGGACAGGGTGGGAGAACACCCCTCCACTTT. Translating gives CANRGQGGRTPLHF.

This clonotype was observed many times. The chain couples TRBV3-1 to TRBJ2-3; D is unresolved. Germline V gene data show CDR1 as LGHDT and CDR2 as YNNKEL (reference sequence). The CDR3 length is 13 residues. V gave up 4 bases and J gave up 1 base, with 6 bases separating them. This CDR3 reads CASSPPGTDTQYF. The CDR3 region has the DNA TGTGCCAGCAGCCCGCCAGGCACAGATACGCAGTATTTT.

This chain joins TRBV5-6 and TRBJ2-3; D assignment may be TRBD1 or TRBD2 (5 bases each). Deletions cut 4 bases from V and 1 base from J, with 13 bases between. This CDR3 is 15 amino acids long. CDR1 and CDR2 from the germline V gene are SGHDT and YYEEEE. The CDR3 DNA reads as TGTGCCAGCAGCCTCGGGACCGCAGGCACAGATACGCAGTATTTT. Protein product: CASSLGTAGTDTQYF.

This clonotype has more than one count but fewer than ten. This may be a read error: a much more frequent sequence differs by one nucleotide. The gene calls are TRBV24-1 and TRBJ2-1; the D gene could be TRBD1 or TRBD2 (6 bases each). This CDR3 contains 15 residues. V was shortened by 2 bases and J by 11 bases, with 18 bases between the two germline ends. Per the germline V gene, CDR1 is KGHDR and CDR2 is SFDVKD. CDR3 residues: CATSDSGHGRYQQFF. DNA for the CDR3: TGTGCCACCAGTGATTCGGGACATGGGAGGTATCAGCAGTTCTTC.

This clonotype was seen repeatedly, ten times or more. CDR3 residues: CATRTGASTDTQYF. CDR3 DNA sequence: TGCGCCACCCGAACTGGGGCCTCGACAGATACGCAGTATTTT. V gene TRBV4-1 combines with J gene TRBJ2-3; D might be TRBD1 (5 bases). CDR1 MGHRA and CDR2 YSYEKL come from the germline V gene. The CDR3 loop spans 14 amino acids. Deletions cut 10 bases from V and 3 bases from J, with 17 bases between.

This clonotype was observed many times. The chain is built from TRBV3-1 and TRBJ1-1; the D is unclear. The CDR3 extends over 13 amino acids. Germline CDR1 LGHDT, CDR2 YNNKEL (reference sequence). Trimming cost V 2 bases and J 4 bases, with 8 bases left between them. CDR3 protein: CASSQRPGTEAFF. CDR3 DNA sequence: TGTGCCAGCAGCCAACGGCCGGGCACTGAAGCTTTCTTT.

This clonotype was recorded at least ten times. The V call is TRBV12-3 or TRBV12-4, the J call TRBJ1-1, with a weak D call TRBD1 (5 bases). Deletions cut 6 bases from V and 1 base from J, with 9 bases between. The CDR3 sequence is 13 residues long. CDR3 bases: TGTGCCAGCAGGGCGGGGGGGAACACTGAAGCTTTCTTT. Protein sequence: CASRAGGNTEAFF.

There are many counts of this clonotype. This chain joins TRBV6-2 or TRBV6-3 and TRBJ1-1; 8 positions agree with TRBD1. This CDR3 spans 16 amino acids. V was pared by 2 bases and J by 4 bases, with 9 bases of the junction left unmatched. Germline CDR1 and CDR2: MNHEY and SVGEGT. CDR3 in DNA: TGTGCCAGCAGTTACGACCTGACAGGGGAGGCCACTGAAGCTTTCTTT. It yields the protein CASSYDLTGEATEAFF.

In this sample, this clonotype turned up many times. The chain uses TRBV28 and TRBJ2-7, with 7 bases fitting TRBD1. CDR1 is MDHEN, CDR2 SYDVKM, per germline. V lost 6 bases and J lost 2; bases outside the gene matches: 7. This CDR3 has 14 amino acids. This chain's CDR3 is CASRPGQLTYEQYV. The CDR3 region has the DNA TGTGCCAGCAGACCGGGACAGCTGACCTACGAGCAGTACGTC.

This clonotype was counted many times. The CDR3 loop reads CASSLDPGLAQETQYF. CDR3 coding DNA: TGCGCCAGCAGCTTGGACCCGGGACTAGCTCAAGAGACCCAGTACTTC. The chain is built from TRBV5-1 and TRBJ2-5; 9 positions match TRBD2. V lost 0 bases to trimming and J lost 2 bases; unmatched junction nucleotides: 5. This CDR3 comprises 16 residues. Germline CDR1 is SGHRS and CDR2 is YFSETQ.

This clonotype was observed many times. The V gene is TRBV6-5, the J gene TRBJ1-5; 10 bases are shared with TRBD1. From germline, CDR1 is MNHEY and CDR2 SVGAGI. The CDR3 has 14 amino acids. V lost 5 bases and J lost 7; bases outside the gene matches: 5. CDR3 sequence reads: CASSPGQGVQPQHF. The CDR3 coding sequence is TGTGCCAGCAGTCCTGGACAGGGGGTCCAGCCCCAGCATTTT.

Comment on this clonotype: A much larger clone is a single base away; this may be a read error. The V call is TRBV5-6, the J call TRBJ1-1; 8 bases align to TRBD1. The ends lost 4 bases at V and 3 bases at J; junction bases unmatched: 8. Germline values: CDR1 SGHDT, CDR2 YYEEEE. The CDR3 length is 15 residues. For the CDR3, the DNA is TGTGCCAGCAGCGCCATGGGACAGGTCTACACTGAAGCTTTCTTT. It specifies CASSAMGQVYTEAFF.

The chain has TRBV20-1 and TRBJ2-2, with 12 bases fitting TRBD2. This CDR3 is built from 16 residues. V trimming: 0 bases; J trimming: 7 bases; junction bases outside the gene matches: 6. Germline loops: CDR1 DFQATT, CDR2 SNEGSKA (reference sequence). The chain's CDR3 is CSARDSSGGGNGELFF. The CDR3 coding sequence is TGCAGTGCTAGAGATTCTAGCGGGGGGGGAAACGGGGAGCTGTTTTTT.

This clonotype was counted ten times or more. J is TRBJ1-1 and V is TRBV12-3 or TRBV12-4, with D unresolved. The CDR3 loop spans 13 amino acids. Trimming removed 6 bases at V and 11 bases at J, with 19 bases between. The CDR3 is CASSEPPGGWAFF. In nucleotides, the CDR3 is TGTGCCAGCAGCGAACCACCGGGTGGTTGGGCTTTCTTT.

This clonotype was counted many times. In nucleotides, the CDR3 is TGCGCCAGCAGCCCAGCGGCAGGGACCGCCTACGAGCAGTACTTC. Translated, it gives CASSPAAGTAYEQYF. This chain connects TRBV5-1 to TRBJ2-7; perhaps D is TRBD1 or TRBD2 (5 bases each). Trimming removed 4 bases at V and 2 bases at J, with 16 bases between. The CDR3 sequence is 15 residues long. Germline V CDR1 and CDR2: SGHRS, YFSETQ.

In this sample, this clonotype turned up many times. J is TRBJ1-4 and V is TRBV20-1; possibly TRBD1 for D (5 bases). Germline loops: CDR1 DFQATT, CDR2 SNEGSKA (reference sequence). The CDR3 runs to 12 residues. V was clipped by 8 bases and J by 8 bases, with 15 bases between them. This CDR3 is CSPQFRGEKLFF. CDR3 nucleotides: TGCAGTCCTCAGTTCCGGGGGGAAAAACTGTTTTTT.

This clonotype was seen ten or more times. The gene calls are TRBV12-3 or TRBV12-4 and TRBJ1-5, with D hard to call. The CDR3 has 15 residues. Trimming removed 2 bases at V and 7 bases at J, with 15 bases between. The CDR3 loop reads CASSLMAGPRQPQHF. The CDR3 region has the DNA TGTGCCAGCAGTTTAATGGCGGGTCCGAGGCAGCCCCAGCATTTT.

This clonotype was observed at least ten times. The chain carries TRBV10-3 and TRBJ2-7; TRBD2 might be the D (5 bases). In germline, CDR1 is ENHRY, CDR2 SYGVKD. V lost 5 bases to trimming and J lost 4 bases, with 9 bases between them. The CDR3 extends over 12 amino acids. The CDR3 loop is CAISSEGYEQYF. The CDR3 DNA reads as TGTGCCATCAGTTCCGAGGGATACGAGCAGTACTTC.

This clonotype was picked up many times. The chain links TRBV19 to TRBJ1-5; unclear D gene. V lost 5 bases and J 5 bases, leaving 13 bases between the germline ends. From germline, CDR1 is LNHDA and CDR2 SQIVND (reference sequence). The CDR3 has 14 residues. The CDR3 coding sequence is TGTGCCAGTAGTGACCGGCCTGGGGATCAGCCCCAGCATTTT. Translated, it gives CASSDRPGDQPQHF.

The chain couples TRBV7-2 to TRBJ2-7, with a weak D call TRBD2 (7 bases). Trimming stripped 4 bases from V and 2 bases from J, with 18 bases between. Germline CDR1 is SGHTA and CDR2 is FQGNSA. This CDR3 region has 16 residues. The CDR3 nucleotides are TGTGCCAGCAGCTCCGGGGAGGGGGGCGCAACCTACGAGCAGTACTTC. This translates into CASSSGEGGATYEQYF.

There are many counts of this clonotype. The V and J genes are TRBV27 and TRBJ2-5, with TRBD1 matching 8 bases. Looked up from germline, CDR1 is MNHEY and CDR2 is SMNVEV (reference sequence). After removal of 8 bases from V and 5 bases from J, the junction contained 10 bases not matched to a gene. The CDR3 has 14 amino acids. CDR3 sequence: CASGEDRAGETQYF. The CDR3 nucleotides are TGTGCCAGCGGGGAGGACAGGGCCGGTGAGACCCAGTACTTC.

In its sample, this clonotype was seen many times. The rearrangement links TRBV10-3 to TRBJ2-3, with D unresolved. Trimming cost V 2 bases and J 5 bases, with 8 bases left between them. Germline V gene sequence: CDR1 ENHRY, CDR2 SYGVKD. This CDR3 has 13 residues. The CDR3 region is CAISEGPIDTQYF. The DNA of the CDR3 is TGTGCCATCAGTGAGGGTCCCATAGATACGCAGTATTTT.

This clonotype was detected ten times or more. The chain combines TRBV7-2 with TRBJ1-6; the D is unclear. From germline, CDR1 is SGHTA and CDR2 FQGNSA. The CDR3 runs to 15 residues. With 1 base removed from V and 9 bases from J, the gap between germline ends came to 13 bases. The CDR3 loop is CASSLGGLRGSPLHF. CDR3 DNA sequence: TGTGCCAGCAGCTTAGGGGGTCTGCGGGGTTCACCCCTCCACTTT.

This clonotype was counted ten times or more. The chain's CDR3 is CATSEFTGSWFF. The CDR3 DNA reads as TGTGCCACCAGTGAATTTACAGGGTCTTGGTTCTTC. J is TRBJ2-1 and V is TRBV24-1, with D possibly matching TRBD1 (6 bases). CDR3 length: 12 amino acids. V dropped 4 bases and J dropped 15 bases, with 15 bases sitting between them. Germline assignment: CDR1 KGHDR and CDR2 SFDVKD.

This clonotype was seen repeatedly, ten times or more. CDR3 in DNA: TGTGCCAGCAGTTACCGTACAGGGCTCGGCTACACCTTC. This gives the protein CASSYRTGLGYTF. The chain has TRBV6-5 and TRBJ1-2; D might be TRBD1 (6 bases). V was shortened by 2 bases and J by 8 bases, with 12 bases between the two germline ends. This CDR3 spans 13 amino acids. Germline assignment: CDR1 MNHEY and CDR2 SVGAGI.

The chain is built from TRBV10-1 and TRBJ2-3; D unclear. CDR3 size: 11 residues. V was cut by 4 bases and J by 8 bases, with 7 bases left in between. Germline V gives CDR1 WNHNN, CDR2 SYGVQD (reference sequence). The CDR3 coding sequence is TGCGCCAGCAGTGGAATTGGTACGCAGTATTTT. Its protein is CASSGIGTQYF.

The sample holds many counts of this clonotype. The chain has TRBV5-1 and TRBJ1-1, with TRBD1 identical over 7 bases. Germline V gene data show CDR1 as SGHRS and CDR2 as YFSETQ. CDR3 length: 15 amino acids. Trimming at V came to 4 bases and at J to 0 bases, leaving 6 bases not matched to a gene. CDR3 loop: CASSPGTVLNTEAFF. The CDR3 DNA follows: TGCGCCAGCAGCCCGGGGACAGTCTTGAACACTGAAGCTTTCTTT.

In this sample, this clonotype turned up many times. The chain couples TRBV2 to TRBJ2-3; no reliable D call. From germline, CDR1 is SNHLY and CDR2 FYNNEI. This CDR3 is 12 amino acids long. With 8 bases removed from V and 6 bases from J, the gap between germline ends came to 12 bases. In DNA, the CDR3 is TGTGCCAGCCGGCCTGAGACCGATACGCAGTATTTT. Its protein product is CASRPETDTQYF.

This clonotype was picked up many times. The chain combines TRBV5-1 with TRBJ1-1; a possible D gene is TRBD1 (6 bases). CDR1 and CDR2 from the germline V gene are SGHRS and YFSETQ. The CDR3 spans 14 residues. Trimming stripped 5 bases from V and 3 bases from J, with 14 bases between. This CDR3 is CASSRREGDTEAFF. The CDR3 coding sequence is TGCGCCAGCAGTCGTCGGGAGGGGGACACTGAAGCTTTCTTT.